This entry describes one TCR beta chain. This sample was included in a study of patients and donors after allogeneic stem cell transplantation. One entry per CDR3 protein, called by TCRdb with MiXCR from the RT-PCR reads. The sample has about a million distinct CDR3 sequences, more than 15% seen once. The sequencing input was blood, either unsorted or a sorted T cell fraction (not recorded which). The sequence derives from a human donor who was either an allogeneic HSCT recipient or a stem cell or donor lymphocyte infusion donor (not recorded which). It is not recorded whose cells these are; they may come from a transplant donor.

CDR3 residues: CASSHNRDRVPYEQYF. The CDR3 bases are TGTGCCAGCTCACACAACCGGGACAGGGTGCCCTACGAGCAGTACTTC. The chain combines TRBV18 with TRBJ2-7; 9 nucleotides agree with TRBD1. The CDR3 spans 16 residues. V was clipped by 4 bases and J by 2 bases; unmatched bases: 9. Germline V CDR1 and CDR2: KGHSH, LQKENI.